A single sample is the source of the 17 T cell receptor beta chains below, sequenced in a study of T cell responses to AZD1222 COVID-19 vaccine. Profiling relied on immunoSEQ multiplex PCR, and the TCRdb table lists in-frame clones only, not all of them. The data hold some 40,000 clones, with 88% observed a single time. Specimen: peripheral blood, collected 28 days after the second dose of the MenACWY control vaccine. These receptors all come from an adult who received the MenACWY meningococcal vaccine as a control.

This rearrangement joins TRBV5-1 to TRBJ2-6; D gene uncertain. The germline CDR1 and CDR2 sequences are SGHRS and YFSETQ. V lost 4 bases, J lost 1 base, and 6 bases lay in between. This CDR3 is built from 14 residues. CDR3 region: CASSGISGANVLTF. DNA for the CDR3: TGCGCCAGCAGCGGAATATCTGGGGCCAACGTCCTGACTTTC.

V gene TRBV5-4 combines with J gene TRBJ1-1; D gene ambiguous. Germline-derived CDR1 and CDR2 are SGHNT and YYREEE (reference sequence). The length of the CDR3 is 13 residues. With 0 bases removed from V and 5 bases from J, the gap between germline ends came to 8 bases. DNA for the CDR3: TGTGCCAGCAGCTTGGTGTCCGGGACTGAAGCTTTCTTT. It translates to CASSLVSGTEAFF.

This clone has a single count. The rearrangement links TRBV2 to TRBJ1-2; tentatively, D is TRBD1 (5 bases). CDR1 is SNHLY and CDR2 is FYNNEI in the germline V gene. The V and J ends lost 10 bases and 4 bases respectively, with 16 bases between them. The CDR3 runs 13 residues. The CDR3 reads CATQMGEAYGYTF. For the CDR3, the DNA is TGTGCCACCCAAATGGGGGAAGCCTATGGCTACACCTTC.

The V gene is TRBV13, the J gene TRBJ2-7; either TRBD1 or TRBD2 may supply D (5 bases each). The CDR3 is 16 amino acids. V shed 5 bases and J shed 3 bases, with 20 bases lying between them. Germline CDR1 is PRHDT and CDR2 is FYEKMQ (reference sequence). The CDR3 nucleotides are TGTGCCAGCAGCCGAAAGGGACGGGGCGACCTCTACGAGCAGTACTTC. It codes for CASSRKGRGDLYEQYF. Filled out from reference TRBV13 and TRBJ2-7, the complete variable domain reads AAGVIQSPRHLIKEKRETATLKCYPIPRHDTVYWYQQGPGQDPQFLISFYEKMQSDKGSIPDRFSAQQFSDYHSELNMSSLELGDSALYFCASSRKGRGDLYEQYFGPGTRLTVT.

The chain employs TRBV6-5 and TRBJ2-2; D may correspond to TRBD1 or TRBD2 (5 bases each). Trimming left V 7 bases short and J 5 bases short, with 14 bases between. Germline assignment: CDR1 MNHEY and CDR2 SVGAGI. The CDR3 is made up of 14 amino acids. As DNA, the CDR3 is TGTGCCAGCATGGATCGGGGACGGACCGGGGAGCTGTTTTTT. This sequence encodes CASMDRGRTGELFF.

V usage is TRBV28 and J usage is TRBJ2-2, with a possible D match to TRBD1 (8 bases). This CDR3 spans 15 amino acids. In germline, CDR1 is MDHEN, CDR2 SYDVKM. V was clipped by 7 bases and J by 5 bases, with 17 bases between them. DNA for the CDR3: TGTGCCAGCACGCCGACAGGGGAGGGGACCGGGGAGCTGTTTTTT. It yields the protein CASTPTGEGTGELFF.

This rearrangement joins TRBV5-8 to TRBJ1-3, with D tentatively TRBD1 (6 bases). Trimming stripped 4 bases from V and 1 base from J, with 18 bases between. This CDR3 is 17 amino acids long. Germline assignment: CDR1 SGHTS and CDR2 YDEGEE. The CDR3 DNA reads as TGTGCCAGCAGCCCCGATGACAGGCACTATTCTGGAAACACCATATATTTT. The encoded protein is CASSPDDRHYSGNTIYF.

The chain employs TRBV5-6 and TRBJ1-1; D gene unclear. The germline gives CDR1 SGHDT, CDR2 YYEEEE. Trimming pared 0 bases from V and 0 bases from J, leaving 9 bases between. The length of the CDR3 is 15 residues. The DNA for the CDR3 is TGTGCCAGCAGCTTGGCGATGGATTTGAACACTGAAGCTTTCTTT. This encodes CASSLAMDLNTEAFF.

The chain has TRBV21-1 and TRBJ2-3; the table names TRBD1, a call not compared with the DNA. TRBV21-1 constitutes a pseudogene. The CDR3 loop spans 13 amino acids. CDR3 sequence reads: CASITGLRDTQYF. CDR3 in DNA: TGTGCCAGCATCACAGGGTTGAGAGATACGCAGTATTTT.

The J gene is TRBJ2-1, the V gene TRBV4-1; 11 nucleotides align to TRBD2. The germline gives CDR1 MGHRA, CDR2 YSYEKL. The trim removed 2 bases at V and 6 bases at J, leaving 15 bases unmatched. CDR3 size: 19 residues. The CDR3 coding sequence is TGCGCCAGCAGCCAACTTTCCATTAGCGGGAGGGCCTTAATCAATGAGCAGTTCTTC. It specifies CASSQLSISGRALINEQFF.

The CDR3: CASHLETGVDTDTQYF. CDR3 nucleotide sequence: TGCGCCAGCCACCTTGAGACAGGGGTCGACACAGATACGCAGTATTTT. This rearrangement joins TRBV5-1 to TRBJ2-3; 8 bases line up with TRBD1. CDR1 and CDR2 (germline): SGHRS, YFSETQ. The CDR3 is 16 amino acids. V was clipped by 7 bases and J by 2 bases; unmatched bases: 12.

The chain carries TRBV5-4 and TRBJ2-7; 12 positions match TRBD2. V shed 2 bases and J 1 base; nucleotides not matched to a gene: 1. There are 15 residues in the CDR3. Germline-derived CDR1 and CDR2 are SGHNT and YYREEE (reference sequence). CDR3 amino acids: CASSFGLAGSYEQYF. The CDR3 DNA reads as TGTGCCAGCAGCTTTGGACTAGCGGGGTCCTACGAGCAGTACTTC.

This chain joins TRBV18 and TRBJ2-3; D is uncertain. The CDR3 has 17 residues. From germline, CDR1 is KGHSH and CDR2 LQKENI. V was pared by 0 bases and J by 0 bases, with 13 bases between. CDR3 sequence (DNA): TGTGCCAGCTCACCACCGTTGGACCGATATAGCACAGATACGCAGTATTTT. It is translated as CASSPPLDRYSTDTQYF.

The V and J genes are TRBV2 and TRBJ2-3, with 7 bases aligning to TRBD2. The CDR3 loop spans 16 amino acids. With V trimmed by 7 bases and J by 0 bases, 10 bases remained unmatched. CDR1 and CDR2 (germline): SNHLY, FYNNEI. As DNA, the CDR3 is TGTGCCAGCATGGAGTCACTAGCGACTAGCACAGATACGCAGTATTTT. Translated: CASMESLATSTDTQYF. Together with reference TRBV2 and TRBJ2-3, the CDR3 gives the full variable domain: EPEVTQTPSHQVTQMGQEVILRCVPISNHLYFYWYRQILGQKVEFLVSFYNNEISEKSEIFDDQFSVERPDGSNFTLKIRSTKLEDSAMYFCASMESLATSTDTQYFGPGTRLTVL.

This rearrangement joins TRBV5-1 to TRBJ2-2; D remains ambiguous. V was cut by 1 base and J by 6 bases, with 4 bases left in between. CDR1 is SGHRS and CDR2 is YFSETQ in the germline V gene. This CDR3 has 12 residues. CDR3 in DNA: TGCGCCAGCAGCTTGTTCCCCGGGGAGCTGTTTTTT. Residues: CASSLFPGELFF.

The chain links TRBV10-3 to TRBJ2-3; 7 bases agree with TRBD2. J was trimmed by 4 bases and V by 3 bases; bases with no gene match: 7. The germline V gene has CDR1 ENHRY and CDR2 SYGVKD. The CDR3 extends over 15 amino acids. The CDR3 loop is CAISEGSGRADTQYF. CDR3 bases: TGTGCCATCAGTGAAGGCTCGGGGAGGGCAGATACGCAGTATTTT.

The rearrangement joins TRBV5-6 to TRBJ2-7; a possible D gene is TRBD2 (6 bases). Germline V gene sequence: CDR1 SGHDT, CDR2 YYEEEE. The CDR3 has 15 amino acids. Trimming removed 0 bases from V and 5 bases from J, with 15 bases in between. This CDR3 is CASSLGAGGGNEQYF. In nucleotides, the CDR3 is TGTGCCAGCAGCTTGGGAGCCGGGGGAGGCAACGAGCAGTACTTC.